The 11 T cell receptor beta chains reported below all come from one sample, sequenced in a study of blood T cell repertoires in COVID-19. Profiling relied on immunoSEQ multiplex PCR, and the TCRdb table lists in-frame clones only, not all of them. This sample carries under 110,000 clones, over 70% of them seen once, and the ten largest clones take around 0.92%. Sequences were obtained from peripheral blood. Receptors originate from a human donor with acute or convalescent COVID-19. The donor label of this sample is uncertain.

The chain uses TRBV21-1 and TRBJ1-3; TRBD1 was called by the table and not checked on the DNA. TRBV21-1 corresponds to a pseudogene. The CDR3 covers 17 residues. CDR3 region: CASSKAKGPDSGNTIYF. CDR3 nucleotides: TGTGCCAGCAGCAAAGCGAAGGGGCCGGACTCTGGAAACACCATATATTTT.

The chain uses TRBV5-4 and TRBJ2-5, with a tentative D call TRBD1 (5 bases). The germline V gene encodes CDR1 SGHNT and CDR2 YYREEE (reference sequence). Trimming cost V 3 bases and J 3 bases, with 15 bases left between them. The CDR3 sequence is 15 residues long. CDR3 sequence: CASSSGPAAEETQYF. CDR3 nucleotides: TGTGCCAGCAGCTCAGGGCCTGCTGCTGAAGAGACCCAGTACTTC.

The chain has TRBV9 and TRBJ1-1, with D tentatively TRBD1 (5 bases). CDR3 length: 14 amino acids. V lost 2 bases to trimming and J lost 0 bases, with 8 bases between them. In germline, CDR1 is SGDLS, CDR2 YYNGEE. The CDR3 reads CASSVGQLNTEAFF. Written as DNA, the CDR3 is TGTGCCAGCAGCGTCGGACAACTGAACACTGAAGCTTTCTTT.

The V and J genes are TRBV2 and TRBJ1-6, with D perhaps matching TRBD1 (5 bases). Germline V lookup: CDR1 SNHLY, CDR2 FYNNEI. CDR3 length: 13 amino acids. The V and J ends lost 4 bases and 8 bases respectively, with 9 bases between them. The CDR3 nucleotides are TGTGCCAGCAGTGGGGGCAGTTATTCACCCCTCCACTTT. Translating it yields CASSGGSYSPLHF.

This clone occurred many times. The chain combines TRBV5-1 with TRBJ1-1, with 9 bases matching TRBD1. This CDR3 region has 15 residues. The germline gives CDR1 SGHRS, CDR2 YFSETQ. With V trimmed by 3 bases and J by 5 bases, 8 bases remained unmatched. In DNA, the CDR3 is TGCGCCAGCAGCTGGGCCGGGACAGGGTGGACTGAAGCTTTCTTT. Protein sequence: CASSWAGTGWTEAFF. The full variable domain, rest sourced from reference TRBV5-1 and TRBJ1-1, is KAGVTQTPRYLIKTRGQQVTLSCSPISGHRSVSWYQQTPGQGLQFLFEYFSETQRNKGNFPGRFSGRQFSNSRSEMNVSTLELGDSALYLCASSWAGTGWTEAFFGQGTRLTVV.

The J gene is TRBJ1-1, the V gene TRBV10-1; D unclear. The CDR3 loop spans 14 amino acids. CDR1 is WNHNN, CDR2 SYGVQD, per germline (reference sequence). V dropped 1 base and J dropped 4 bases, with 10 bases sitting between them. CDR3 nucleotides: TGCGCCAGCAGTGAGTACCGGGGTTCCACTGAAGCTTTCTTT. Translated: CASSEYRGSTEAFF.

Only a few counts were recorded for this clone. The chain recombines TRBV28 with TRBJ2-7, with 7 bases lining up with TRBD2. In germline, CDR1 is MDHEN, CDR2 SYDVKM. Losses at the gene ends were 7 bases for V and 1 base for J; bases not matched to a gene: 7. The CDR3 length is 14 residues. In nucleotides, the CDR3 is TGTGCCAGCACCCGCGGGGAGGGTTCCTACGAGCAGTACGTC. It yields the protein CASTRGEGSYEQYV.

This rearrangement joins TRBV6-5 to TRBJ1-5; D is uncertain. V was shortened by 9 bases and J by 5 bases, with 5 bases between the two germline ends. Per the germline V gene, CDR1 is MNHEY and CDR2 is SVGAGI. This CDR3 region has 10 residues. CDR3 loop: CASSYQPQHF. DNA for the CDR3: TGTGCCAGTTCCTATCAGCCCCAGCATTTT.

In nucleotides, the CDR3 is TGTGCCTGGAAACTTTCTTGGTCTGGAAACACCATATATTTT. It specifies CAWKLSWSGNTIYF. The chain links TRBV30 to TRBJ1-3; D is ambiguous. Germline V gene sequence: CDR1 GTSNPN, CDR2 SVGIG (reference sequence). V lost 4 bases, J lost 1 base, and 11 bases lay in between. The CDR3 is 14 amino acids.

V gene TRBV19 combines with J gene TRBJ2-1, with 7 bases that match TRBD1. The V segment lost 2 bases and the J segment 4 bases; nucleotides outside the gene matches: 5. This CDR3 has 15 residues. Germline loops: CDR1 LNHDA, CDR2 SQIVND (reference sequence). CDR3 loop: CASSIKGATYNEQFF. CDR3 sequence (DNA): TGTGCCAGTAGTATAAAGGGGGCAACTTACAATGAGCAGTTCTTC.

In nucleotides, the CDR3 is TGTGCCAGCAGCCCGGACAGGGCCGAGAACACTGAAGCTTTCTTT. This codes for CASSPDRAENTEAFF. The V gene is TRBV7-9, the J gene TRBJ1-1; 8 nucleotides line up with TRBD1. There are 15 residues in the CDR3. V trimming: 5 bases; J trimming: 1 base; junction bases outside the gene matches: 6. CDR1 and CDR2 (germline): SEHNR, FQNEAQ (reference sequence). Full variable domain (rest looked up from reference TRBV7-9 and TRBJ1-1): DTGVSQNPRHKITKRGQNVTFRCDPISEHNRLYWYRQTLGQGPEFLTYFQNEAQLEKSRLLSDRFSAERPKGSFSTLEIQRTEQGDSAMYLCASSPDRAENTEAFFGQGTRLTVV.